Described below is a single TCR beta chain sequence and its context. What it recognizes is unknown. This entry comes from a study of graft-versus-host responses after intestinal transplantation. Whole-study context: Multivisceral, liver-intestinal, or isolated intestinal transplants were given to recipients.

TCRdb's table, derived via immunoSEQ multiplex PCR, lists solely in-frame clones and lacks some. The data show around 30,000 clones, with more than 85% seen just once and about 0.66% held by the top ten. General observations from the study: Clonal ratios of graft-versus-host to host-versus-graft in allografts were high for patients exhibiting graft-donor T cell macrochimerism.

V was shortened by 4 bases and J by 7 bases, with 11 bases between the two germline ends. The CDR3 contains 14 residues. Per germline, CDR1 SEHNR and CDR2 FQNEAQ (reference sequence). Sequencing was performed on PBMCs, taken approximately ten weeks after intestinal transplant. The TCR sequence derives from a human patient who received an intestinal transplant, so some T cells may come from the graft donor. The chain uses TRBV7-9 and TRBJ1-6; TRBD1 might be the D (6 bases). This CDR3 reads CASSSGEGNSPLHF. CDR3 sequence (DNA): TGTGCCAGCAGCTCAGGGGAGGGAAATTCACCCCTCCACTTT.